This is a list of T cell receptor beta chains from one sample in a study of T cells in Graves' hyperthyroidism and ophthalmopathy. Each CDR3 protein is one row after TCRdb ran MiXCR on the multiplex PCR reads. The sample includes about 46,000 distinct CDR3 sequences, approximately 50% seen only once; the top ten take about 30%. The specimen was peripheral blood or thyroid tissue (not recorded which). The receptors derive from a woman aged 50 to 60 with Graves' hyperthyroidism. CDR3s include the opening cysteine and the closing phenylalanine or tryptophan. Each record gives: D gene, V gene, clone size, J gene, CDR3 DNA, CDR3 protein. The D gene is left open where the match is weak. Size is stated for part of the rows, as once, few or many counts, or as a class when the clone is expanded.

d_gene: TRBD1
v_gene: TRBV7-2
abundance: .
j_gene: TRBJ1-4
CDR3nt: TGTGCCAGCAGCCTATCGACAGGGGGCATGGATGAAAAACTGTTTTTT
CDR3aa: CASSLSTGGMDEKLFF

d_gene: TRBD1
v_gene: TRBV7-3
abundance: few
j_gene: TRBJ2-7
CDR3nt: TGTGCCAGCAGCCCCCAGGGGGTGGGCCACTACGAGCAGTACTTC
CDR3aa: CASSPQGVGHYEQYF

d_gene: .
v_gene: TRBV5-1
abundance: many
j_gene: TRBJ1-2
CDR3nt: TGCGCCAGCAGCTTGGCCCAGAGTAACTATGGCTACACCTTC
CDR3aa: CASSLAQSNYGYTF

d_gene: TRBD1
v_gene: TRBV28
abundance: many
j_gene: TRBJ1-2
CDR3nt: TGTGCCAGCACCCCTTGGACTGGGACAGACCACCTCTATGGCTACACCTTC
CDR3aa: CASTPWTGTDHLYGYTF

d_gene: .
v_gene: TRBV15
abundance: .
j_gene: TRBJ2-2
CDR3nt: TGTGCCACCAGCAGAGATTTTATAGCGGTTACCGGGGAGCTGTTTTTT
CDR3aa: CATSRDFIAVTGELFF

d_gene: TRBD1
v_gene: TRBV27
abundance: .
j_gene: TRBJ1-1
CDR3nt: TGTGCCAGCAGCCCCCCAGGGGGCTGGACTGAAGCTTTCTTT
CDR3aa: CASSPPGGWTEAFF

d_gene: .
v_gene: TRBV7-9
abundance: .
j_gene: TRBJ2-2
CDR3nt: TGTGCCAGCGGCTTAGTAGGGGTGACCGGGGAGCTGTTCTTT
CDR3aa: CASGLVGVTGELFF

d_gene: TRBD1
v_gene: TRBV7-9
abundance: .
j_gene: TRBJ2-6
CDR3nt: TGTGCCAGCAGCTTGGGACAGGGCCTCTCTGGGGCCAACGTCCTGACTTTC
CDR3aa: CASSLGQGLSGANVLTF

d_gene: .
v_gene: TRBV20-1
abundance: many
j_gene: TRBJ1-2
CDR3nt: TGCAGTGCCTGGGACAAAAACTATGGCTACACCTTC
CDR3aa: CSAWDKNYGYTF

d_gene: TRBD2
v_gene: TRBV7-2
abundance: .
j_gene: TRBJ2-7
CDR3nt: TGCGCCAGCAGCCAAGGGACTAGCGGGATTCCCCCCTACGAGCAGTACTTC
CDR3aa: CASSQGTSGIPPYEQYF

d_gene: TRBD2
v_gene: TRBV7-9
abundance: many
j_gene: TRBJ2-7
CDR3nt: TGTGCCAGCAGGCCAGCGGGGGGCAGATACGAGCAGTACTTC
CDR3aa: CASRPAGGRYEQYF

d_gene: TRBD1
v_gene: TRBV6-1
abundance: .
j_gene: TRBJ1-6
CDR3nt: TGTGCCCAGCGACAGGGCGGTAATTCACCCCTCCACTTT
CDR3aa: CAQRQGGNSPLHF

d_gene: TRBD1
v_gene: TRBV5-4
abundance: .
j_gene: TRBJ1-2
CDR3nt: TGTGCCAGCAGCAGACAGGGGGCGTTCACCTTC
CDR3aa: CASSRQGAFTF

d_gene: .
v_gene: TRBV13
abundance: many
j_gene: TRBJ2-7
CDR3nt: TGTGCCAGCAGCCGAGGACAGTCCGGCGAGCAGTACTTC
CDR3aa: CASSRGQSGEQYF

d_gene: .
v_gene: TRBV15
abundance: many
j_gene: TRBJ2-3
CDR3nt: TGTGCCACCAGCAGAGATCCCCCTGGGGCTCTTCCATCGACAGATACGCAGTATTTT
CDR3aa: CATSRDPPGALPSTDTQYF

d_gene: TRBD1
v_gene: TRBV4-3
abundance: .
j_gene: TRBJ2-7
CDR3nt: TGCGCCAGCAGCCGCGGGACAGGGGGCTGGGCGGGGCAGTACTTC
CDR3aa: CASSRGTGGWAGQYF

d_gene: .
v_gene: TRBV29-1
abundance: .
j_gene: TRBJ1-3
CDR3nt: .
CDR3aa: CSVEGMDYGYTFGSGTGNTIYF

d_gene: TRBD1
v_gene: TRBV7-9
abundance: many
j_gene: TRBJ2-7
CDR3nt: TGTGCCAGCAGACGAGGACAGGCGTACGAGCAGTACTTC
CDR3aa: CASRRGQAYEQYF

d_gene: TRBD1
v_gene: TRBV6-1
abundance: many
j_gene: TRBJ1-6
CDR3nt: TGTGCCAGCAGTACAACAGGGGGGGATTCACCCCTCCACTTT
CDR3aa: CASSTTGGDSPLHF

d_gene: .
v_gene: TRBV12-3/TRBV12-4
abundance: many
j_gene: TRBJ1-4
CDR3nt: TGTGCCAGCAGTTATTCAACTAATGAAAAACTGTTTTTT
CDR3aa: CASSYSTNEKLFF

d_gene: .
v_gene: TRBV7-2
abundance: medium-sized
j_gene: TRBJ2-7
CDR3nt: TGTGCCAGCAGCTTAGCAAAGGGGGTCGAGCAGTACTTC
CDR3aa: CASSLAKGVEQYF

d_gene: TRBD1
v_gene: TRBV5-1
abundance: few
j_gene: TRBJ1-1
CDR3nt: TGCGCCAGCAGCCCCGGACAGGGGAGCACTGAAGCTTTCTTT
CDR3aa: CASSPGQGSTEAFF

d_gene: .
v_gene: TRBV20-1
abundance: .
j_gene: TRBJ1-5
CDR3nt: TGCAGTGCTAGAGAGGGGGGTAATCAGCCCCAGCATTTT
CDR3aa: CSAREGGNQPQHF

d_gene: TRBD1
v_gene: TRBV19
abundance: many
j_gene: TRBJ1-2
CDR3nt: TGTGCCACGTACGACAGACAGGGGTCTGGCTACACCTTC
CDR3aa: CATYDRQGSGYTF

d_gene: .
v_gene: TRBV7-9
abundance: .
j_gene: TRBJ1-3
CDR3nt: TGCGCCAGCAGCCCCGGGCGGAACTCTGGAAACACCATATATTTT
CDR3aa: CASSPGRNSGNTIYF

d_gene: .
v_gene: TRBV4-2
abundance: .
j_gene: TRBJ1-2
CDR3nt: TGTGCCAGCAGCCAAGAGTCTCAGGAGGGCGGCTACACCTTC
CDR3aa: CASSQESQEGGYTF

d_gene: TRBD1
v_gene: TRBV20-1
abundance: few
j_gene: TRBJ1-6
CDR3nt: TGCAGTGCTAAGGGGGGACAGGGGTATTCACCCCTCCACTTT
CDR3aa: CSAKGGQGYSPLHF

d_gene: TRBD2
v_gene: TRBV20-1
abundance: many
j_gene: TRBJ2-5
CDR3nt: TGCAGTGCTATTGCCGGGACTAGCGGGAGCGAAGAGACCCAGTACTTC
CDR3aa: CSAIAGTSGSEETQYF

d_gene: TRBD1
v_gene: TRBV7-9
abundance: many
j_gene: TRBJ1-3
CDR3nt: TGTGCCAGCAGCTCCCCCGGGACAGGGGTCTCTGGAAACACCATATATTTT
CDR3aa: CASSSPGTGVSGNTIYF

d_gene: TRBD1
v_gene: TRBV7-2
abundance: .
j_gene: TRBJ2-2
CDR3nt: TGTGCCAGCAGATCCGGGACAGGGTATACCGGGGAGCTGTTTTTT
CDR3aa: CASRSGTGYTGELFF

d_gene: .
v_gene: TRBV4-1
abundance: many
j_gene: TRBJ1-2
CDR3nt: TGCGCCAGCAGCCCCACATCCGGCCGGGGGGATCGGGGCTACACCTTC
CDR3aa: CASSPTSGRGDRGYTF

d_gene: .
v_gene: TRBV20-1
abundance: many
j_gene: TRBJ1-1
CDR3nt: TGCAGTGCTAGAGTTAGAGGGTGGGGAACTGAAGCTTTCTTT
CDR3aa: CSARVRGWGTEAFF

d_gene: .
v_gene: TRBV7-9
abundance: .
j_gene: TRBJ1-1
CDR3nt: TGTGCCAGCAGCCTCCACCTAGAGGCTGAAGCTTTCTTT
CDR3aa: CASSLHLEAEAFF

d_gene: .
v_gene: TRBV10-3
abundance: .
j_gene: TRBJ2-5
CDR3nt: TGTGCCCATTCCCAGGGCGAAGAGACCCAGTACTTC
CDR3aa: CAHSQGEETQYF

d_gene: .
v_gene: TRBV18
abundance: many
j_gene: TRBJ1-1
CDR3nt: TGTGCCAGCTCACCACGGGACGGAAACACTGAAGCTTTCTTT
CDR3aa: CASSPRDGNTEAFF

d_gene: TRBD2
v_gene: TRBV10-1
abundance: .
j_gene: TRBJ2-5
CDR3nt: TGCGCCAGCAGTGAAAGCGGGAGGGCCGGAGAGACCCAGTACTTC
CDR3aa: CASSESGRAGETQYF

d_gene: .
v_gene: TRBV10-2
abundance: many
j_gene: TRBJ1-1
CDR3nt: TGCGCCAGCAGTGAAGCCACGGCAGGGGTGGATGAAGCTTTCTTT
CDR3aa: CASSEATAGVDEAFF

d_gene: .
v_gene: TRBV7-2
abundance: .
j_gene: TRBJ2-7
CDR3nt: TGTGCCACCAGCGGCATCTCCTACGAGCAGTACTTC
CDR3aa: CATSGISYEQYF

d_gene: .
v_gene: TRBV5-1
abundance: .
j_gene: TRBJ2-1
CDR3nt: TGCGCCAGCAGCTTGGGGGGGTCCGGGAGTGCTTACAATGAGCAGTTCTTC
CDR3aa: CASSLGGSGSAYNEQFF

d_gene: .
v_gene: TRBV2
abundance: .
j_gene: TRBJ1-2
CDR3nt: TGTGCCAGCAGTGCCCGTCCAACCGCCGGGTATGGCTACACCTTC
CDR3aa: CASSARPTAGYGYTF

d_gene: .
v_gene: TRBV20-1
abundance: .
j_gene: TRBJ1-6
CDR3nt: TGCAGTGCTAGAGATCGTGGGACGGCCAATTCACCCCTCCACTTT
CDR3aa: CSARDRGTANSPLHF

d_gene: TRBD1
v_gene: TRBV7-9
abundance: .
j_gene: TRBJ2-5
CDR3nt: TGTGCCAGCAGCTCGACAGGGTGGGAGACCCAGTACTTC
CDR3aa: CASSSTGWETQYF

d_gene: TRBD1
v_gene: TRBV7-9
abundance: .
j_gene: TRBJ2-2
CDR3nt: TGTGCCAGCAGCTCCGGGACAGGGAACACCGGGGAGCTGTTTTTT
CDR3aa: CASSSGTGNTGELFF

d_gene: .
v_gene: TRBV12-3/TRBV12-4
abundance: .
j_gene: TRBJ1-5
CDR3nt: TGTGCCAGCAATCAGCCCCAGCATTTT
CDR3aa: CASNQPQHF

d_gene: TRBD1
v_gene: TRBV5-5
abundance: .
j_gene: TRBJ2-7
CDR3nt: TGTGCCAGCAGTCGAGACAGGGGGCGGTTCGCCGAGCAGTACTTC
CDR3aa: CASSRDRGRFAEQYF

d_gene: TRBD1
v_gene: TRBV7-2
abundance: .
j_gene: TRBJ2-7
CDR3nt: TGTGCCAGCAGCTCGGCCGGGACAGGGGGCGAGCAGTACTTC
CDR3aa: CASSSAGTGGEQYF

d_gene: .
v_gene: TRBV7-2
abundance: .
j_gene: TRBJ1-5
CDR3nt: TGTGCCAGCAGCTTGGACAGAGAGACCCAGCATTTT
CDR3aa: CASSLDRETQHF